Sequencing of this TCR beta chain was carried out in a study of shared clonotypes between healthy human individuals (dated by TCRdb to the early 2020s). At the level of the whole study: The cohort included three men and two women between 18 and 49 years of age. The study deeply sequenced blood TCR repertoires of roughly five healthy adults to estimate repertoire size and the extent of clonotype sharing between individuals. For each donor, CD4 naive and CD4 memory were each given three plates, CD8 naive was given two plates, and CD8 memory was given one plate. Each donor's leukapheresis produced roughly between about 0.8 and 10 billion PBMCs. Different laboratories and diverse techniques were used to prepare libraries and sequence TCR repertoires, to increase sequencing depth and limit assay-specific biases.

TCR CDR3 regions were amplified from genomic DNA by multiplex PCR using the deep immunoSEQ assay. Extracted genomic DNA from each cell subset was distributed evenly across all wells of several immunoSEQ 96-well plates, and each plate was treated as a replicate. For sorted subsets, 200 ng of genomic DNA, equivalent to tens of thousands of T cell genomes, went into each replicate PCR. Purified libraries were measured with a Qubit 3.0 fluorometer, size-checked on a Bioanalyzer 2100, and measured again with the KAPA Library Quantification kit. Each immunoSEQ 96-well plate was sequenced on its own single-read 150-cycle Illumina NextSeq 550 flow cell. The authors processed their data as follows. Because the immunoSEQ output included only junctional sequences and no quality scores, the filtering could not be the same as the filtering used for full-length reads. To assign V/J genes and CDR3, sequences were annotated against IMGT germline references using PyIR, a Python wrapper for IgBLAST v1.9. Reads were filtered out if the reads had weak V/J assignments (E-value above 1e-6), no CDR3, stop codons, out-of-frame junctions, or ambiguous translated residues. V3J clonotypes were defined by identical inferred V gene, J gene, and CDR3 amino acid sequence. The percentage overlap between two repertoires was calculated by dividing the number of shared unique clonotypes by the size of the smaller repertoire. Three approaches were used to assess repertoire richness: RTK rarefaction, the Chao1 estimator, and Recon v2.1 estimates of unobserved clonotypes. For all TCRbeta clonotypes obtained by the gDNA method from four donors, generation probabilities were computed with OLGA. Held by TCRdb, this immuneACCESS table contains in-frame sequences only and omits some clones. Under half of the omission traces to an unresolved V gene where checked; the cause of the rest is unknown. V and J calls and clone size are given by that table; D and trimming were obtained from the DNA. Across this sample there are around 600,000 clones, with 95% to 98% seen only once. Of the sample, roughly 0.29% is held by the ten largest clones.

Worth noting for this clone: What antigen it recognizes has not been identified. The record has no base qualities; no much larger clone is one base away.

What the work shows at the level of the full study, not this receptor alone: Sampling was restricted to blood, and TCR repertoires in tissues likely differ from the TCR repertoires found in blood. Larger estimated clonotype richness was generally found for naive subsets than for memory subsets. Compared with non-shared clonotypes, clonotypes shared by all four sorted-subset donors had higher generation probabilities. Based on pairwise subsampling, the degree of clonotype sharing among donors was expected to be affected by sequencing depth. Across several donors, about 5% of naive CD4, more than 3% of naive CD8, under 2.5% of memory CD4, and about 0.44% of memory CD8 clonotypes were shared. Incomplete sequencing was indicated by rarefaction of sorted-subset datasets, despite the large sequencing depth. Because the study included only a small number of donors, the genetic and exposure-history diversity represented was limited.

V was cut back by 0 bases and J by 8 bases, leaving a gap of 8 bases between them. The CDR3 runs 13 residues from the cysteine to the phenylalanine. The CDR3 DNA has 39 bases and is translated from base 1. Taken from the germline V gene, the CDR1 and CDR2 loops are KGHSH and LQKENI. CD8 naive samples consisted of CD45RO-negative cells that were positively selected for CCR7, yielding a CD45RA+CCR7+ population without TemRA cells. The donors were healthy, HIV-negative adults with no recently reported acute infections or vaccinations. Only Caucasian adults living in Nashville, Tennessee, USA were represented among the donors. Blood was obtained by leukapheresis, after which PBMCs were separated by Ficoll-Histopaque density gradient centrifugation and cryopreserved in liquid nitrogen vapor phase. Purity and quantity of every magnetically sorted T cell population were checked by analytical flow cytometry. From each sorted fraction, genomic DNA was isolated and quantified by UV absorbance on a Nanodrop 2000c.

The origin of this receptor is a man aged 30 to 39 in good health. The chain is encoded by TRBV18 joined to TRBJ2-1; the D region possibly corresponds to TRBD2 (6 bases align). Source material: naive CD8+ T cells sorted from blood. Taken with the paper, the label for cell subset or site translates to: CD45RA+CCR7+. CDR3 loop: CASSPPPGDEQFF. The DNA reads as follows: TGTGCCAGCTCACCACCTCCGGGAGATGAGCAGTTCTTC.